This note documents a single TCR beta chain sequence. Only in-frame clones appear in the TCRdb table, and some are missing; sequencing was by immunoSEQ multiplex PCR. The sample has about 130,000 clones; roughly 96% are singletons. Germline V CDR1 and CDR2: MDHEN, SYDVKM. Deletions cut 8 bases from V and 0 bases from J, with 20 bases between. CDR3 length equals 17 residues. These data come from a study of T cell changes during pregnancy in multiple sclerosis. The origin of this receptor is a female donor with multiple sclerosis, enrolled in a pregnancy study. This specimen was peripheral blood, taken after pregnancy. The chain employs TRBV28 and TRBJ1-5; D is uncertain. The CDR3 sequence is CASDRPSSTLSNQPQHF. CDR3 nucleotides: TGTGCCAGCGATCGGCCGAGTAGCACCCTTAGCAATCAGCCCCAGCATTTT.